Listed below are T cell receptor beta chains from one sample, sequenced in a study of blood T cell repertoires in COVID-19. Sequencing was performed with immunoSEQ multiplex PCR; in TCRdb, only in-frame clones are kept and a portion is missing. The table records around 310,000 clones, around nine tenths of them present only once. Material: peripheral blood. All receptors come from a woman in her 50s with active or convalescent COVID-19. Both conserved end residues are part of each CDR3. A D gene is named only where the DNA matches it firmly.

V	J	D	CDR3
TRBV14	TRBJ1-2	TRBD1	CASSPSGTGQPNNYGYTF
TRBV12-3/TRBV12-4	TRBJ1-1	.	CASSFFGAEAFF
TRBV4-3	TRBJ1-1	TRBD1	CASSQGDRANTEAFF
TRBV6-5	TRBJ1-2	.	CATLTGLYGYTF
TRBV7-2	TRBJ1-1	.	CASRQTVNTEAFF
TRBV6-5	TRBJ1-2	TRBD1	CASGYRGSGYTF
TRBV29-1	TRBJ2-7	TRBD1	CSVEEGQGASEQYF
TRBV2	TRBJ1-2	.	CASSAGMSYGYTF
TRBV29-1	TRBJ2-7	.	CSVQALVDEQYF
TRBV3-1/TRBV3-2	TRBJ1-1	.	CASSQDWGENTEAFF
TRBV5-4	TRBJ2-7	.	CASSSATNHYEQYF
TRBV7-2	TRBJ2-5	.	CASSPHRLDNGETQYF
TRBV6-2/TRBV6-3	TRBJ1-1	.	CASSYKGARTEAFF
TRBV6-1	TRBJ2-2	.	CASSEQGDTGELFF
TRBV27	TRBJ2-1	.	CASSLIRRAPYNEQFF
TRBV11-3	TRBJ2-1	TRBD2	CASSLGSGGAGEQFF
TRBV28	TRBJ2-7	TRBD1	CASSSLGQGAYEQYF
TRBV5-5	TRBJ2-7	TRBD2	CASSFPLAGPLPYEQYF